This T cell receptor beta chain was identified during a study of T cell responses to AZD1222 COVID-19 vaccine. TCRdb keeps only in-frame clones here, not all; method: immunoSEQ multiplex PCR. This table has fewer than 200,000 clones, about 91% appearing once. Remarks on this clone: Its matching antigen is unknown.

The V gene lost 6 bases and the J gene lost 4 bases, with 7 bases spanning the gap. The CDR3 runs to 13 residues. Per the germline V gene, CDR1 is MRHNA and CDR2 is SNTAGT. Study results and limitations: Dominant CD4 TCR responses targeted spike regions 160-218 and 743-854. Donors in the cohort were predominantly white British and more often female, and clonal diversity was possibly underestimated.

The sequencing here drew on peripheral blood, taken 28 days after the second AZD1222 dose. The source is an adult who received the AZD1222 COVID-19 vaccine. V gene TRBV6-4 combines with J gene TRBJ1-6; D is uncertain. The CDR3 bases are TGTGCCAGCAGGAGTGCATATAATTCACCCCTCCACTTT. This translates into CASRSAYNSPLHF.